These 21 T cell receptor beta chains share one sample of origin, sequenced in a study of blood T cell repertoires in COVID-19. Some clones are missing from TCRdb's copy, which holds only in-frame ones; the method was immunoSEQ multiplex PCR. The sample yields fewer than 400,000 clones, more than 70% seen once. The sample comprised peripheral blood. The source of these receptors is a man aged 30 to 45 with active or convalescent COVID-19.

This sequence joins TRBV6-5 and TRBJ2-5; maybe TRBD2 (6 bases). Germline loops: CDR1 MNHEY, CDR2 SVGAGI. The CDR3 has 14 amino acids. V gave up 2 bases and J gave up 4 bases, with 11 bases separating them. CDR3 protein: CASSYTGTPETQYF. The CDR3 bases are TGTGCCAGCAGTTACACCGGGACTCCAGAGACCCAGTACTTC.

In its sample, this clone was seen a few times. The J gene is TRBJ1-1, the V gene TRBV25-1; D unclear. Between the trimmed V and J ends, which lost 5 bases and 1 base, there was a span of 5 bases. The CDR3 totals 12 residues. Germline V CDR1 and CDR2: MGHDK, SYGVNS. CDR3 in DNA: TGTGCCAGCAGTCCTCCGAACACTGAAGCTTTCTTT. This gives the protein CASSPPNTEAFF.

The chain couples TRBV24-1 to TRBJ2-1, with 9 bases identical to TRBD1. There are 15 residues in the CDR3. Looked up from germline, CDR1 is KGHDR and CDR2 is SFDVKD. With V trimmed by 4 bases and J by 8 bases, 8 bases remained unmatched. CDR3 loop: CATSEGTGNTYEQFF. The CDR3 bases are TGTGCCACCAGTGAGGGGACAGGGAATACCTATGAGCAGTTCTTC.

This chain joins TRBV19 and TRBJ1-2; 8 bases agree with TRBD1. CDR1 and CDR2 from the germline V gene are LNHDA and SQIVND (reference sequence). The junction had 8 bases not matched to a gene; V was cut back by 5 bases and J by 6 bases. The CDR3 is 14 residues long. CDR3 nucleotides: TGTGCCAGTAGTTCAAGGGACAGGTTCAATGGCTACACCTTC. Translated, it gives CASSSRDRFNGYTF.

The chain employs TRBV19 and TRBJ2-3; D unresolved. There are 16 residues in the CDR3. In germline, CDR1 is LNHDA, CDR2 SQIVND (reference sequence). The V end lost 3 bases, the J end lost 2 bases, and 15 bases lay between the germline ends. In DNA form, the CDR3 reads TGTGCCAGTAGTATTGGATCTCGACATGCCACAGATACGCAGTATTTT. The encoded protein is CASSIGSRHATDTQYF.

The V call is TRBV7-2, the J call TRBJ2-1; TRBD2 aligns across 7 bases. CDR3 length: 15 amino acids. V dropped 8 bases and J dropped 3; count of bases not matched to a gene: 10. Germline V gives CDR1 SGHTA, CDR2 FQGNSA. The CDR3 spells CASALGGSYYNEQFF. The CDR3 DNA reads TGTGCCAGCGCACTGGGGGGGTCCTACTACAATGAGCAGTTCTTC.

The chain has TRBV6-5 and TRBJ1-5; D is ambiguous. The CDR3 consists of 14 residues. Trimming pared 6 bases from V and 7 bases from J, leaving 16 bases between. Germline V gene data show CDR1 as MNHEY and CDR2 as SVGAGI. In nucleotides, the CDR3 is TGTGCCAGCAGGGGAGAGGACCCACGGCAGCCCCAGCATTTT. It is translated as CASRGEDPRQPQHF.

The chain recombines TRBV6-6 with TRBJ1-4; no definite D call. Looked up from germline, CDR1 is MNHNY and CDR2 is SVGAGI (reference sequence). The CDR3 spans 14 residues. V lost 5 bases to trimming and J lost 5 bases, with 12 bases between them. DNA for the CDR3: TGTGCCAGCAGTGCAAGTGGGAGGAATGAAAAACTGTTTTTT. It yields the protein CASSASGRNEKLFF.

This clone appeared once. The V call is TRBV29-1, the J call TRBJ2-1, with D possibly TRBD1 on 5 matching bases. The germline gives CDR1 SQVTM, CDR2 ANQGSEA. CDR3 length: 17 amino acids. V was shortened by 5 bases and J by 8 bases, with 28 bases between the two germline ends. CDR3 protein: CSVPRTPTESSSYEQFF. The CDR3 DNA is TGCAGCGTTCCCCGGACACCCACAGAGAGCTCAAGCTATGAGCAGTTCTTC.

This chain joins TRBV7-9 and TRBJ1-5, with 9 bases lining up with TRBD1. CDR3 size: 14 residues. The J segment lost 5 bases and the V segment lost 5 bases, leaving 4 bases of the junction unmatched. Germline V gene sequence: CDR1 SEHNR, CDR2 FQNEAQ (reference sequence). CDR3 nucleotide sequence: TGTGCCAGCAGCCGGGGACAGGGTGATCAGCCCCAGCATTTT. Translated, it gives CASSRGQGDQPQHF.

The V and J genes are TRBV24-1 and TRBJ2-3; 12 positions match TRBD2. The CDR3 loop spans 18 amino acids. The germline V gene has CDR1 KGHDR and CDR2 SFDVKD. Germline trimming cut 5 bases from V and 0 bases from J; bases unmatched to any gene: 8. CDR3 sequence reads: CATSGLFGTSGSTDTQYF. The CDR3 DNA is TGTGCCACCAGTGGGCTTTTTGGGACTAGCGGGAGCACAGATACGCAGTATTTT.

As concerns this clone: The same CDR3 is also encoded by other DNA sequences in this sample. In nucleotides, the CDR3 is TGTGCCAGCTCACCGGGACAAAACACTGAAGCTTTCTTT. Translated, it gives CASSPGQNTEAFF. The chain joins TRBV18 to TRBJ1-1; D perhaps matches TRBD1 (6 bases). CDR1 is KGHSH and CDR2 is LQKENI in the germline V gene. V lost 3 bases to trimming and J lost 2 bases, with 7 bases between them. This CDR3 contains 13 residues.

The gene calls are TRBV28 and TRBJ1-5; TRBD1 is a possible D gene (5 bases). The germline gives CDR1 MDHEN, CDR2 SYDVKM. Trimming pared 5 bases from V and 2 bases from J, leaving 10 bases between. The length of the CDR3 is 14 residues. The DNA for the CDR3 is TGTGCCAGCAGTCCGGCGGGGGGCAATCAGCCCCAGCATTTT. It codes for CASSPAGGNQPQHF.

The chain links TRBV7-2 to TRBJ2-1, with TRBD1 matching 8 bases. J lost 4 bases, V lost 3 bases, and 5 bases had no gene match. The germline gives CDR1 SGHTA, CDR2 FQGNSA. The CDR3 has 15 residues. In DNA form, the CDR3 reads TGTGCCAGCAGCTTGGGACAGGCGGTATACAATGAGCAGTTCTTC. Encoded protein: CASSLGQAVYNEQFF.

CDR3 DNA: TGTGCCAGCAGTTACTTCAGGGGTGGCTACACCTTC. Amino acid sequence: CASSYFRGGYTF. V gene TRBV6-2 or TRBV6-3 combines with J gene TRBJ1-2, with a weak D call TRBD1 (6 bases). CDR3 size: 12 residues. Trimming left V 1 base short and J 7 bases short, with 7 bases between. Germline loops: CDR1 MNHEY, CDR2 SVGEGT.

Comment on this clone: Other nucleotide sequences in the sample specify the same CDR3. The CDR3 DNA sequence: TGTGCCAGCAGCTTGGGGACAGGTTATGGCTACACCTTC. Protein product: CASSLGTGYGYTF. The chain uses TRBV7-9 and TRBJ1-2, with 8 bases matching TRBD1. V was pared by 3 bases and J by 5 bases, with 2 bases of the junction left unmatched. This CDR3 is 13 amino acids long. Germline values: CDR1 SEHNR, CDR2 FQNEAQ (reference sequence). Together with reference TRBV7-9 and TRBJ1-2, the CDR3 gives the full variable domain: DTGVSQNPRHKITKRGQNVTFRCDPISEHNRLYWYRQTLGQGPEFLTYFQNEAQLEKSRLLSDRFSAERPKGSFSTLEIQRTEQGDSAMYLCASSLGTGYGYTFGSGTRLTVV.

The chain links TRBV7-8 to TRBJ2-2; maybe TRBD1 (6 bases). CDR1 SGHVS and CDR2 FQNEAQ come from the germline V gene. Trimming left V 8 bases short and J 0 bases short, with 10 bases between. There are 14 residues in the CDR3. DNA for the CDR3: TGTGCCAGCGGCAGGGGACCGAACACCGGGGAGCTGTTTTTT. Its translation is CASGRGPNTGELFF.

The V call is TRBV11-3, the J call TRBJ1-3; TRBD1 might be the D (5 bases). This CDR3 comprises 17 residues. V was cut by 2 bases and J by 2 bases, with 16 bases left in between. Germline assignment: CDR1 SGHNT and CDR2 YENEEA. This chain's CDR3 is CASSLRGLTLTGNTIYF. DNA of the CDR3: TGTGCCAGCAGCTTACGGGGGTTAACCCTCACTGGAAACACCATATATTTT.

The chain combines TRBV7-8 with TRBJ2-2; D unresolved. The CDR3 has 14 amino acids. Per germline, CDR1 SGHVS and CDR2 FQNEAQ. Deletions cut 5 bases from V and 3 bases from J, with 10 bases between. The CDR3 DNA is TGTGCCAGCAGCCTAGGAACACACACCGGGGAGCTGTTTTTT. It specifies CASSLGTHTGELFF.

The chain has TRBV2 and TRBJ1-5, with D possibly matching TRBD1 (5 bases). Germline lookup yields CDR1 SNHLY and CDR2 FYNNEI. The CDR3 is 15 amino acids. The V end lost 0 bases, the J end lost 6 bases, and 12 bases lay between the germline ends. The CDR3 spells CASSEARGSVQPQHF. Here the CDR3 DNA reads TGTGCCAGCAGTGAAGCGCGGGGGTCGGTTCAGCCCCAGCATTTT.

V is TRBV2 and J is TRBJ2-1; TRBD2 aligns across 8 bases. CDR1 and CDR2 from the germline V gene are SNHLY and FYNNEI. CDR3 length: 16 residues. The V and J ends lost 6 bases and 4 bases, in that order; junction bases with no gene match: 11. CDR3 nucleotide sequence: TGTGCCAGCAGAAGCCCTCGGGGGGGCAGGTACAATGAGCAGTTCTTC. Protein sequence: CASRSPRGGRYNEQFF.